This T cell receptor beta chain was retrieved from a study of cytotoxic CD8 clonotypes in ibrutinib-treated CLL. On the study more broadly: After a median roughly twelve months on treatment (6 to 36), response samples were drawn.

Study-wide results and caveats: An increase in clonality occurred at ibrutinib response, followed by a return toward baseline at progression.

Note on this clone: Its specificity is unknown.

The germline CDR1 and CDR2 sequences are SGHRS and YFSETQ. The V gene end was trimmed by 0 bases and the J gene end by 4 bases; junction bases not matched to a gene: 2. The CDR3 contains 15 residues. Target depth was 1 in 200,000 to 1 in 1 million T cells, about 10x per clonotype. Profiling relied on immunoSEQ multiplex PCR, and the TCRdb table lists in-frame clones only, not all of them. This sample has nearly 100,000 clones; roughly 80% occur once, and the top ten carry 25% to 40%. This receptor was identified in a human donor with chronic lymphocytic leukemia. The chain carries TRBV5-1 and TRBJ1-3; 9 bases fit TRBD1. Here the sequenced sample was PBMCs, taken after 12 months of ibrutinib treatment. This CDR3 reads CASSLEGQGGNTIYF. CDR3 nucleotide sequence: TGCGCCAGCAGCTTGGAAGGACAGGGGGGAAACACCATATATTTT. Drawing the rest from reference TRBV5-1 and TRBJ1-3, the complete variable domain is KAGVTQTPRYLIKTRGQQVTLSCSPISGHRSVSWYQQTPGQGLQFLFEYFSETQRNKGNFPGRFSGRQFSNSRSEMNVSTLELGDSALYLCASSLEGQGGNTIYFGEGSWLTVV.